These 2 T cell receptor beta chains share one sample of origin, sequenced in a study of T cells in Graves' hyperthyroidism and ophthalmopathy. The TCR beta CDR3 regions underwent amplification using RNA transcripts as the source. Researchers ran a first-round RT-PCR on the TCR CDR3 using the HTBI primer set. TCRdb re-derived calls from the multiplex PCR reads in MiXCR, one entry per CDR3 protein. Here the sample spans nearly 600,000 distinct CDR3 sequences, roughly 14% being singletons. The sequencing sample was made of blood. These receptors were collected from a woman in her twenties or thirties with Graves' hyperthyroidism that later progressed to Graves' ophthalmopathy.

This clonotype was recorded a few times. The chain uses TRBV5-1 and TRBJ2-1; 9 bases map to TRBD2. CDR1 and CDR2 (germline): SGHRS, YFSETQ. The trim removed 2 bases at V and 2 bases at J, leaving 5 bases unmatched. The CDR3 is 16 residues long. The DNA of the CDR3 is TGCGCCAGCAGCTTTAAGGCTAGCGGGGCCTACAATGAGCAGTTCTTC. Protein sequence: CASSFKASGAYNEQFF.

This clonotype appeared many times. The CDR3 sequence is CASSFSLAGGYNEQFF. The CDR3 DNA reads TGTGCCAGCAGCTTTTCACTAGCGGGAGGGTACAATGAGCAGTTCTTC. This chain joins TRBV7-9 and TRBJ2-1, with TRBD2 matching 13 bases. Germline V lookup: CDR1 SEHNR, CDR2 FQNEAQ (reference sequence). The ends lost 3 bases at V and 4 bases at J; junction bases unmatched: 3. This CDR3 contains 16 residues.